This T cell receptor beta chain originates from a study of sequential checkpoint blockade in melanoma. The assay was immunoSEQ multiplex PCR, and TCRdb's table has in-frame clones only and misses some. Of around 19,000 clones detected, more than 65% appear once; the ten largest clones hold about 4.9%. The treatment denotes: randomized to nivolumab then ipilimumab (arm A) or the reverse (arm B). The sequence was obtained from a human donor with melanoma. The sample was tumor tissue (inferred from file names), taken from a patient given nivolumab and ipilimumab in sequence.

The CDR3 DNA is TGCGCCAGCAGCTTGGGGGACAGGTTGGGCTACACCTTC. This gives the protein CASSLGDRLGYTF. The genes are TRBV10-2 and TRBJ1-2, with TRBD1 matching over 8 bases. The CDR3 loop spans 13 amino acids. The J segment lost 8 bases and the V segment lost 6 bases, leaving 8 bases of the junction unmatched. Germline V lookup: CDR1 WSHSY, CDR2 SAAADI.